This TCR beta chain was identified in a study of T cell clones after liver transplantation. Trimming took 2 bases from V and 0 from J; bases not matched to a gene: 1. Germline assignment: CDR1 SEHNR and CDR2 FQNEAQ (reference sequence). This CDR3 is built from 14 residues. TCRdb keeps only in-frame clones here, not all; method: immunoSEQ multiplex PCR. The sample contains nearly 45,000 clones, approximately 86% of which appear only once. The sequence was obtained from a human patient who received a liver transplant. Some T cells may have originated in the graft donor. The source was CD4+ T cells from blood, collected 24 months after liver transplant. The rearrangement uses TRBV7-9 and TRBJ2-7, with 7 nucleotides matching TRBD2. CDR3 in amino acids: CASSLTSDSYEQYF. In DNA, the CDR3 is TGTGCCAGCAGCTTAACTAGCGACTCCTACGAGCAGTACTTC.